The rows below give T cell receptor beta chains drawn from one sample of a study of Ad26.COV2.S vaccination and SARS-CoV-2 variants. Assay: immunoSEQ multiplex PCR; the TCRdb copy retains only in-frame clones and omits some. The sample includes around 380,000 clones, about 88% of them seen just once. The sample here was peripheral blood, taken in a trial of Ad26.COV2.S vaccine versus placebo. Receptors originate from a person aged 18-60 years who received the Ad26.COV2.S COVID-19 vaccine or a placebo. Both conserved end residues are part of each CDR3. The D gene is left open where the match is weak. A clone size is listed for some rows: how often the clone was seen (once, few, many), or a class if it is expanded.

D gene,J gene,V gene,clone size,CDR3 DNA,CDR3 protein
TRBD2,TRBJ2-1,TRBV5-1,NA,TGCGCGAGCCGGGCTAGCGGGGGGGTCTCCTACAATGAGCAGTTCTTC,CASRASGGVSYNEQFF
TRBD1,TRBJ2-1,TRBV11-1,NA,TGTGCCAGCAGCTCCGGGACAGGGCAGTTCTTC,CASSSGTGQFF
NA,TRBJ1-3,TRBV11-2,NA,TGTGCCAGCAGCTTATCAAGGTCGGGGAACGGAAACACCATATATTTT,CASSLSRSGNGNTIYF
NA,TRBJ1-1,TRBV19,NA,TGTGCCATCCGTAAAGGCAGGGACAACACTGAAGCTTTCTTT,CAIRKGRDNTEAFF
NA,TRBJ1-4,TRBV4-1,NA,TGCGCCAGCAGCCAGGGCCGGGGGGAAACTAATGAAAAACTGTTTTTT,CASSQGRGETNEKLFF
TRBD2,TRBJ2-3,TRBV7-8,NA,TGTGCCAGCAGCTCAATTACTAGCGTTACGCAGTATTTT,CASSSITSVTQYF
TRBD1,TRBJ1-2,TRBV19,once,TGTGCCAGTAGTATAGAACAGGGGGTCGGTGGCTACACCTTC,CASSIEQGVGGYTF
NA,TRBJ2-5,TRBV5-1,NA,TGCGCCAGCAGCTTGCGTGATATAAAGGAGACCCAGTACTTC,CASSLRDIKETQYF
NA,TRBJ1-1,TRBV11-3,NA,TGTGCCAGCAGCTTCGAGGTGAACACTGAAGCTTTCTTT,CASSFEVNTEAFF
TRBD1,TRBJ1-3,TRBV7-9,NA,TGTGCCAGCAGCCCAGACAGGGGGCTAAGCGGAAACACCATATATTTT,CASSPDRGLSGNTIYF
TRBD1,TRBJ1-1,TRBV3-1/TRBV3-2,NA,TGTGCCAGCAGCCGGACAGGGAACACTGAAGCTTTCTTT,CASSRTGNTEAFF
NA,TRBJ1-4,TRBV18,NA,TGTGCCAGCTCACCCCAATCCCCGGTCTTAACTAATGAAAAACTGTTTTTT,CASSPQSPVLTNEKLFF
NA,TRBJ2-3,TRBV5-5,NA,TGTGCCAGCAGTCGGGACTCTTTCACAGATACGCAGTATTTT,CASSRDSFTDTQYF
NA,TRBJ2-7,TRBV2,once,TGTGCCAGCAGACCGGGGACCTACGAGCAGTACTTC,CASRPGTYEQYF
NA,TRBJ2-3,TRBV7-9,NA,TGTGCCAGCAGCTTAACCCCCGCAGCACGCACAGATACGCAGTATTTT,CASSLTPAARTDTQYF
TRBD1,TRBJ2-2,TRBV7-9,NA,TGTGCCAGCAGCTTAGCGCAAGGGACAGGGCACACCGGGGAGCTGTTTTTT,CASSLAQGTGHTGELFF
NA,TRBJ2-3,TRBV6-5,NA,TGTGCCAGCAGCGACAGGCCTGGGGTGGATACGCAGTATTTT,CASSDRPGVDTQYF
NA,TRBJ1-1,TRBV5-5,once,TGTGCCAGCAGCTTGACTAGAGGGAATACTGAAGCTTTCTTT,CASSLTRGNTEAFF
NA,TRBJ1-1,TRBV11-2,NA,TGTGCCAGCAGCTTAGAAATGGGATACACTGAAGCTTTCTTT,CASSLEMGYTEAFF
NA,TRBJ2-2,TRBV5-1,NA,TGCGCCAGCAGCTTGATGGATCTAGGGGAGCTGTTTTTT,CASSLMDLGELFF
NA,TRBJ1-1,TRBV7-2,NA,TGTGCCAGCAGCTTACGAGAGAACACTGAAGCTTTCTTT,CASSLRENTEAFF
NA,TRBJ2-5,TRBV2,NA,TGTGCCTTCGCGGCTACTAGGCATCCACGCCAAGAGACCCAGTACTTC,CAFAATRHPRQETQYF
NA,TRBJ2-6,TRBV14,NA,TGTGCCAGCAGACAGACAGGCTCTGGGGCCAACGTCCTGACTTTC,CASRQTGSGANVLTF
NA,TRBJ1-5,TRBV18,NA,TGTGCCAGCTCACCGCGAGGACAGACATATCAGCCCCAGCATTTT,CASSPRGQTYQPQHF
TRBD1,TRBJ1-4,TRBV6-6,few,TGTGCCAGCAGTTGGACAGGGGGCGTTGAAAAACTGTTTTTT,CASSWTGGVEKLFF
NA,TRBJ2-2,TRBV7-2,NA,TGTGCCAGCAGCTTAGCCTTGAACACCGGGGAGCTGTTTTTT,CASSLALNTGELFF
TRBD2,TRBJ2-7,TRBV6-5,NA,TGTGCCAGCAGTTACAATGGGGAGGGCCTCAACGAGCAGTACTTC,CASSYNGEGLNEQYF
NA,TRBJ2-7,TRBV21-1,NA,TGTGCCATTACGGACTCATCCGAGCAGTACTTC,CAITDSSEQYF
NA,TRBJ2-3,TRBV4-1,NA,TGCGCCAGCAGCCAGCTCTTAAGCACAGATACGCAGTATTTT,CASSQLLSTDTQYF
NA,TRBJ1-5,TRBV10-2,NA,TGCGCCAGCAGTGAGCGGACGGTAAACAATCAGCCCCAGCATTTT,CASSERTVNNQPQHF